The 6 T cell receptor beta chains listed next were all sequenced from one sample in a study of human T cells and chemical hapten exposure. As for time point: patch test 1, 2 weeks after DPC sensitization. Noted treatment: therapeutic diphenylcyclopropenone sensitization with weekly scalp DPC. TCRdb redid the calling of the RACE reads with MiXCR, one entry per CDR3 protein. Among 150,000 or so distinct CDR3 sequences listed, roughly 15% were seen once. This specimen consisted of whole blood, obtained in connection with sensitization to the hapten diphenylcyclopropenone (DPC). The receptors were gathered from a woman aged 25 to 45 with alopecia areata. Some clones in this sample may be carry-over from other donors' samples.

The V gene is TRBV9, the J gene TRBJ1-2; D uncertain. Germline V gene data show CDR1 as SGDLS and CDR2 as YYNGEE. The CDR3 has 11 residues. Trimming shortened V by 1 base and J by 2 bases, and 0 bases separated the two germline ends. Here the CDR3 reads CASSVNYGYTF. The CDR3 nucleotides read TGTGCCAGCAGCGTAAACTATGGCTACACCTTC.

This clonotype was counted a few times. The rearrangement joins TRBV28 to TRBJ2-7; 7 nucleotides agree with TRBD1. Unmatched junction bases numbered 9, after V lost 6 bases and J lost 4 bases. There are 14 residues in the CDR3. Germline V CDR1 and CDR2: MDHEN, SYDVKM. As DNA, the CDR3 is TGTGCCAGCAGCCAAGGGGGCGCGGCTTACGAGCAGTACTTC. Translation gives CASSQGGAAYEQYF.

This clonotype has at least ten counts. The chain uses TRBV29-1 and TRBJ2-4, with 10 bases fitting TRBD2. With V trimmed by 7 bases and J by 13 bases, 7 bases remained unmatched. The CDR3 is 11 residues long. The germline gives CDR1 SQVTM, CDR2 ANQGSEA. CDR3 DNA: TGCAGCGCCAAGACTAGCGGGTTCCAGTACTTC. Translated, it gives CSAKTSGFQYF.

The chain carries TRBV7-9 and TRBJ2-1; the D gene is possibly TRBD1 (5 bases). CDR1 is SEHNR, CDR2 FQNEAQ, per germline (reference sequence). The CDR3 spans 16 residues. The V and J ends lost 6 bases and 0 bases respectively, with 15 bases between them. The CDR3 DNA reads TGTGCCAGCAGTCGGCAGGGATTTTCCTCCTACAATGAGCAGTTCTTC. Translating it yields CASSRQGFSSYNEQFF.

This sequence joins TRBV10-3 and TRBJ2-3; either TRBD1 or TRBD2 may fit D (5 bases each). CDR1 is ENHRY, CDR2 SYGVKD, per germline. The CDR3 is 17 amino acids. The V gene lost 4 bases and the J gene lost 3 bases, with 20 bases spanning the gap. The CDR3 DNA reads TGTGCCATCAGTGTGGCGAGGGGCGAAGTGTGGACAGATACGCAGTATTTT. It encodes CAISVARGEVWTDTQYF.

This chain links TRBV28 with TRBJ1-1; 9 positions agree with TRBD1. J lost 4 bases, V lost 7 bases, and 1 base had no gene match. CDR3 length: 12 residues. From germline, CDR1 is MDHEN and CDR2 SYDVKM. The CDR3 DNA reads as TGTGCCAGCATGGACAGGGGCACTGAAGCTTTCTTT. Translated: CASMDRGTEAFF.